This note documents a single T cell receptor beta chain sequence. The antigen remains unidentified. These data come from a study of shared clonotypes between healthy human individuals. Study results and caveats: The diversity represented, both genetic and in exposure history, was limited by few donors.

Deep was the level at which the assay was run. In the original analysis: ImmunoSEQ yielded junction-only sequences lacking quality scores, so filtering differed. Sequencing used immunoSEQ multiplex PCR; TCRdb keeps in-frame clones, though not all of them. Clone size and the V and J calls come from that table; the DNA yielded D and trimming. The data contain approximately 440,000 clones, around 77% of them singletons. Sample: PBMCs. The sequence came from a middle-aged woman in good health. Some clones in this sample may be carry-over from other donors' samples.

CDR3 in amino acids: CASSRDGRIYGYTF. CDR3 DNA sequence: TGTGCCAGCAGCCGGGACGGAAGAATCTATGGCTACACCTTC. V usage is TRBV5-8 and J usage is TRBJ1-2; possible D gene TRBD1, 5 bases. The germline gives CDR1 SGHTS, CDR2 YDEGEE. CDR3 length: 14 amino acids. V shed 4 bases and J shed 4 bases, with 14 bases lying between them.